This entry features one T cell receptor (beta chain) sequence. Enrolment of Seattle patients took place during active infection, and they were followed longitudinally. These data originate in a study of blood T cell repertoires in COVID-19. About the research overall: COVID-19 samples collected from the United States, Italy and Spain covered acute and convalescent phases. The analysed material was cDNA or gDNA that came from T cells, B-cell-depleted T cells, or PBMCs.

J was trimmed by 4 bases and V by 5 bases; bases with no gene match: 4. The CDR3 contains 13 residues. Germline-derived CDR1 and CDR2 are LNHDA and SQIVND (reference sequence). In the study's own analysis: Nucleated cell counts were estimated from reference gene primer amplification. The data were produced by immunoSEQ multiplex PCR, yet TCRdb's version contains in-frame clones alone and is incomplete. The D gene and trimming were derived from the DNA, and the V and J assignments and clone size from that table. The sample includes about 160,000 clones, more than 80% seen only once; the top ten take less than 2%.

Sequencing used peripheral blood. The clonotype comes from a woman in her fifties or sixties with COVID-19, enrolled during active disease. J is TRBJ2-5 and V is TRBV19; the match to TRBD1 covers 7 bases. The CDR3 sequence is CASSPQGRETQYF. CDR3 nucleotide sequence: TGTGCCAGTAGTCCACAGGGGAGAGAGACCCAGTACTTC. Full variable domain (missing parts from reference TRBV19 and TRBJ2-5): DGGITQSPKYLFRKEGQNVTLSCEQNLNHDAMYWYRQDPGQGLRLIYYSQIVNDFQKGDIAEGYSVSREKKESFPLTVTSAQKNPTAFYLCASSPQGRETQYFGPGTRLLVL.